This T cell receptor (beta chain) is from a study of Graves' ophthalmopathy and Graves' hyperthyroidism. Study observations and caveats: Blood also contained most of the expanded thyroid clonotypes above 0.001 frequency.

At least ten counts were recorded for this clonotype. What it binds is not known. Trimming took off 3 bases at V and 8 bases at J, with 16 bases between the two ends. Germline values: CDR1 SQVTM, CDR2 ANQGSEA. CDR3 size: 13 residues. Amplified material comprised TCR beta CDR3 regions derived from RNA transcripts. HTBI primers served in a first-round RT-PCR, which a second-round multiplex PCR followed. TCRdb re-derived calls from the multiplex PCR reads in MiXCR, one entry per CDR3 protein. The sample shows 660,000 or so distinct CDR3 sequences, about two fifths of them seen only once. The specimen was peripheral blood. This receptor was identified in an adult man with Graves' ophthalmopathy. The V and J genes are TRBV29-1 and TRBJ1-2; the D gene is possibly TRBD1 (6 bases). The CDR3 DNA reads TGCAGCGTTGATCCGGGACATACTAGGGGCTACACCTTC. Its translation is CSVDPGHTRGYTF.